This is a list of T cell receptor beta chains from one sample in a study of blood T cells in healthy people across ages. One entry per CDR3 protein, called by TCRdb with MiXCR from the 5' RACE reads. The sample comprises more than 700,000 distinct CDR3 sequences, around 45% of which are singletons, and around a sixth rests with the top ten. Sequenced input: blood. The source of these receptors is a man older than 75 in good health. The CDR3 runs from the conserved cysteine through the conserved F or W. The D gene is left open where the match is weak. Expanded clones are given a class, and other clones once, few, many or no size at all.

j_gene: TRBJ2-7
abundance: many
d_gene: TRBD2
v_gene: TRBV28
CDR3aa: CASSFRRFSGQGEQYF
CDR3nt: TGTGCCAGCAGTTTCCGCCGGTTTAGCGGGCAAGGCGAGCAGTACTTC

j_gene: TRBJ2-3
abundance: -
d_gene: -
v_gene: TRBV5-1
CDR3aa: CASSLGRAADTQYF
CDR3nt: TGCGCCAGCAGCTTGGGCAGGGCAGCAGATACGCAGTATTTT

j_gene: TRBJ2-1
abundance: few
d_gene: -
v_gene: TRBV28
CDR3aa: CASHRGAADNEQFF
CDR3nt: TGTGCCAGCCATCGGGGGGCCGCTGACAATGAGCAGTTCTTC

j_gene: TRBJ2-5
abundance: few
d_gene: -
v_gene: TRBV20-1
CDR3aa: CSARWGTQYF
CDR3nt: TGCAGTGCTAGATGGGGGACCCAGTACTTC

j_gene: TRBJ2-5
abundance: few
d_gene: TRBD1
v_gene: TRBV20-1
CDR3aa: CSAPRTGKETQYF
CDR3nt: TGCAGTGCTCCTCGGACAGGGAAAGAGACCCAGTACTTC

j_gene: TRBJ2-1
abundance: -
d_gene: -
v_gene: TRBV24-1
CDR3aa: CVTSDRASPYNEQFF
CDR3nt: TGTGTCACCAGTGATAGGGCTAGCCCTTACAATGAGCAGTTCTTC

j_gene: TRBJ1-1
abundance: -
d_gene: -
v_gene: TRBV27
CDR3aa: CASGFSRGGTEAFF
CDR3nt: TGTGCCAGCGGTTTCTCCAGGGGAGGCACTGAAGCTTTCTTT

j_gene: TRBJ2-1
abundance: -
d_gene: TRBD2
v_gene: TRBV6-2/TRBV6-3
CDR3aa: CASSTAGVGDEQFF
CDR3nt: TGTGCCAGCAGTACCGCGGGAGTTGGGGATGAGCAGTTCTTC

j_gene: TRBJ2-7
abundance: -
d_gene: -
v_gene: TRBV12-3/TRBV12-4
CDR3aa: CASSFLRDNYNEQYF
CDR3nt: TGTGCCAGCAGTTTCCTCCGGGACAACTACAATGAGCAGTACTTC

j_gene: TRBJ2-3
abundance: few
d_gene: -
v_gene: TRBV7-9
CDR3aa: CASSSVMTRDGTDTQYF
CDR3nt: TGTGCCAGCAGCTCCGTTATGACTAGAGATGGCACAGATACGCAGTATTTT

j_gene: TRBJ2-4
abundance: -
d_gene: -
v_gene: TRBV27
CDR3aa: CASKGGQKSSYERYF
CDR3nt: TGTGCCAGCAAGGGCGGGCAGAAGAGCTCCTACGAGCGGTACTTC

j_gene: TRBJ2-5
abundance: few
d_gene: TRBD2
v_gene: TRBV7-2
CDR3aa: CASSPLGSGLETQYF
CDR3nt: TGTGCCAGCAGCCCCTTGGGTAGCGGGCTAGAGACCCAGTACTTC

j_gene: TRBJ2-1
abundance: -
d_gene: -
v_gene: TRBV20-1
CDR3aa: CSASGGRGNEQFF
CDR3nt: TGCAGTGCTAGTGGGGGGCGCGGGAATGAGCAGTTCTTC

j_gene: TRBJ2-3
abundance: -
d_gene: TRBD2
v_gene: TRBV20-1
CDR3aa: CSARGPRAGGVSDTQYF
CDR3nt: TGCAGTGCTAGAGGGCCCCGAGCGGGAGGTGTTTCAGATACGCAGTATTTT

j_gene: TRBJ2-1
abundance: -
d_gene: TRBD2
v_gene: TRBV12-3/TRBV12-4
CDR3aa: CASSSRRAGGTNEQFF
CDR3nt: TGTGCCAGCAGTTCCCGGCGTGCGGGAGGTACGAATGAGCAGTTCTTC

j_gene: TRBJ2-3
abundance: -
d_gene: -
v_gene: TRBV12-3/TRBV12-4
CDR3aa: CASSFFFGTDTQYF
CDR3nt: TGTGCCAGCAGTTTCTTCTTTGGCACAGATACGCAGTATTTT

j_gene: TRBJ2-3
abundance: few
d_gene: -
v_gene: TRBV20-1
CDR3aa: CSASVLSTDTQYF
CDR3nt: TGCAGTGCTAGTGTACTTAGCACAGATACGCAGTATTTT

j_gene: TRBJ2-7
abundance: few
d_gene: -
v_gene: TRBV7-2
CDR3aa: CASSSRTWTALGYNEQYF
CDR3nt: TGTGCCAGCAGCTCGAGGACTTGGACGGCCCTGGGGTACAATGAGCAGTACTTC

j_gene: TRBJ2-5
abundance: -
d_gene: -
v_gene: TRBV4-2
CDR3aa: CASSQDPGPQETQYF
CDR3nt: TGTGCCAGCAGCCAAGACCCGGGCCCCCAAGAGACCCAGTACTTC

j_gene: TRBJ2-3
abundance: -
d_gene: TRBD2
v_gene: TRBV7-2
CDR3aa: CASSFSGTSGMKQYF
CDR3nt: TGTGCCAGCAGCTTCTCCGGGACTAGCGGGATGAAGCAGTATTTT

j_gene: TRBJ1-1
abundance: -
d_gene: -
v_gene: TRBV3-1
CDR3aa: CASSHHDRNTEAFF
CDR3nt: TGTGCCAGCAGCCACCACGACAGGAACACTGAAGCTTTCTTT

j_gene: TRBJ2-7
abundance: -
d_gene: TRBD2
v_gene: TRBV20-1
CDR3aa: CSARDKSRWLADSYEQYF
CDR3nt: TGCAGTGCTAGAGATAAGTCTCGCTGGCTAGCGGATTCCTACGAGCAGTACTTC

j_gene: TRBJ2-7
abundance: few
d_gene: -
v_gene: TRBV7-9
CDR3aa: CASSLASWEQYF
CDR3nt: TGTGCCAGCAGCTTAGCGTCATGGGAGCAGTACTTC

j_gene: TRBJ2-5
abundance: -
d_gene: TRBD2
v_gene: TRBV28
CDR3aa: CASSLGLAGDSFQETQYF
CDR3nt: TGTGCCAGCAGTTTGGGGCTAGCGGGAGATTCCTTCCAAGAGACCCAGTACTTC

j_gene: TRBJ1-4
abundance: -
d_gene: TRBD1
v_gene: TRBV30
CDR3aa: CAWSARDRGYEKLFF
CDR3nt: TGTGCCTGGAGTGCACGGGACAGGGGTTACGAAAAACTGTTTTTT

j_gene: TRBJ2-3
abundance: few
d_gene: TRBD2
v_gene: TRBV5-1
CDR3aa: CASSLVTSLAGPTDTQYF
CDR3nt: TGCGCCAGCAGCTTGGTAACTTCACTAGCGGGACCCACAGATACGCAGTATTTT

j_gene: TRBJ2-7
abundance: -
d_gene: -
v_gene: TRBV7-2
CDR3aa: CTSRLSRGLPYEQYF
CDR3nt: TGTACCAGCAGGCTTTCCAGAGGACTCCCCTACGAGCAGTACTTC

j_gene: TRBJ1-1
abundance: once
d_gene: -
v_gene: TRBV20-1
CDR3aa: CSASLQNTEAFF
CDR3nt: TGCAGTGCTAGTCTGCAGAACACTGAAGCTTTCTTT

j_gene: TRBJ1-1
abundance: -
d_gene: -
v_gene: TRBV10-3
CDR3aa: CAIAQGNTEAFF
CDR3nt: TGTGCCATAGCACAGGGTAACACTGAAGCTTTCTTT

j_gene: TRBJ2-5
abundance: many
d_gene: -
v_gene: TRBV12-3/TRBV12-4
CDR3aa: CASSGTLGETQYF
CDR3nt: TGTGCCAGCAGCGGGACACTCGGAGAGACCCAGTACTTC

j_gene: TRBJ1-2
abundance: few
d_gene: -
v_gene: TRBV28
CDR3aa: CASRPTGFGYTF
CDR3nt: TGTGCCAGCAGACCTACAGGGTTTGGCTACACCTTC

j_gene: TRBJ2-6
abundance: -
d_gene: TRBD2
v_gene: TRBV2
CDR3aa: CASAGGPENSGANVLTF
CDR3nt: TGTGCCAGCGCGGGGGGGCCGGAGAACTCTGGGGCCAACGTCCTGACTTTC

j_gene: TRBJ1-5
abundance: -
d_gene: -
v_gene: TRBV28
CDR3aa: CASSPRAGPQHF
CDR3nt: TGTGCCAGCAGCCCCCGGGCAGGGCCTCAGCATTTT

j_gene: TRBJ2-7
abundance: -
d_gene: TRBD2
v_gene: TRBV29-1
CDR3aa: CSVLAGVHEQYF
CDR3nt: TGCAGCGTGCTAGCGGGAGTGCACGAGCAGTACTTC